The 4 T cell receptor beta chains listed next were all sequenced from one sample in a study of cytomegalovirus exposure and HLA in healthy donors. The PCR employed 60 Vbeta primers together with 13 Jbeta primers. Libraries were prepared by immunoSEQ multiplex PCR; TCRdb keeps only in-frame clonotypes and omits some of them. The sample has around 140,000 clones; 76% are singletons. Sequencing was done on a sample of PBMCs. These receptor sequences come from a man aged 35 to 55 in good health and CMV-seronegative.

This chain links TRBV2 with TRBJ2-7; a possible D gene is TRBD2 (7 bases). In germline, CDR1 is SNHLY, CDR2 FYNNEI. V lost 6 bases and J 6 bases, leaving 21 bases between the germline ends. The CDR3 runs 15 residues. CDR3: CASRELTGGRFEQYF. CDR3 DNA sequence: TGTGCCAGCAGAGAGCTTACGGGGGGCAGATTCGAGCAGTACTTC.

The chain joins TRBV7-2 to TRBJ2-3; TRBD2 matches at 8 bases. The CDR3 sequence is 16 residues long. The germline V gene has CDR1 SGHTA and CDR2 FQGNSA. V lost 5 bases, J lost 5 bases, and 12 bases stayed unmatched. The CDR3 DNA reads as TGTGCCAGCAGCATTACACCGGGGGGGCGAGGAGATACGCAGTATTTT. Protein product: CASSITPGGRGDTQYF.

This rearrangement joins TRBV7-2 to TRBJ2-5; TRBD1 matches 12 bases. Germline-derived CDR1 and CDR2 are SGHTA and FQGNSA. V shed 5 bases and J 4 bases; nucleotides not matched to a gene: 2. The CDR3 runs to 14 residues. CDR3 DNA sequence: TGTGCCAGCAGCGGGGACAGGGGGCGAGAGACCCAGTACTTC. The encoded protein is CASSGDRGRETQYF.

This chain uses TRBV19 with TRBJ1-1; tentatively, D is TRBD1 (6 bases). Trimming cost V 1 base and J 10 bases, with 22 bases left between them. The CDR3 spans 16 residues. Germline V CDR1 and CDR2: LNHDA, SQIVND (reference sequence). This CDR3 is CASSIGPVWDTVGAFF. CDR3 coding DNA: TGTGCCAGTAGTATAGGACCAGTGTGGGACACTGTGGGAGCTTTCTTT. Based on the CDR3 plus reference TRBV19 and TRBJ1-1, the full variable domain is DGGITQSPKYLFRKEGQNVTLSCEQNLNHDAMYWYRQDPGQGLRLIYYSQIVNDFQKGDIAEGYSVSREKKESFPLTVTSAQKNPTAFYLCASSIGPVWDTVGAFFGQGTRLTVV.